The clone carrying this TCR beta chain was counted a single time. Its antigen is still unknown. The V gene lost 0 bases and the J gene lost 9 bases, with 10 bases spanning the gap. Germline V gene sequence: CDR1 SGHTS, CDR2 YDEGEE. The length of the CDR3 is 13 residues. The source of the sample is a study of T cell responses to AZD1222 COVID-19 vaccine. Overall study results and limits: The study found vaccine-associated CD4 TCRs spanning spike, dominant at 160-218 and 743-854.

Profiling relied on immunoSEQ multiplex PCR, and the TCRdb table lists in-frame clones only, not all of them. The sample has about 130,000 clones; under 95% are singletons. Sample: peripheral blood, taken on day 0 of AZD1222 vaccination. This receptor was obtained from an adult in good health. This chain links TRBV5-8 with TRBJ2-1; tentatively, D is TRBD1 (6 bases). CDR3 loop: CASSLDRVSEQFF. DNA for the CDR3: TGTGCCAGCAGCTTGGACAGGGTGAGTGAGCAGTTCTTC.